This T cell receptor beta chain was captured in a study of cytomegalovirus exposure and HLA in healthy donors. Broader study findings: It was found in a later analysis that first-cohort TCR clusters tended to co-occur in the 120 validation repertoires. A few chains tied to CMV proved CMV antigen-specific in vitro. Reports credit the classifier with highly specific, highly sensitive diagnosis of cytomegalovirus status.

TCRdb's table, derived via immunoSEQ multiplex PCR, lists solely in-frame clones and lacks some. The sample lists 120,000 to 150,000 clones; around 87% were seen once. The validation cohort, a group of over a hundred subjects, included the donors and was separate from the roughly 620-subject first cohort. After removal of 4 bases from V and 6 bases from J, the junction contained 7 bases not matched to a gene. The CDR3 runs to 14 residues. CDR1 is SGHDN and CDR2 is FVKESK in the germline V gene. Concerning this clone itself: Antigen unknown.

This receptor was obtained from a man in his late teens or twenties in good health and CMV-seropositive. The chain couples TRBV14 to TRBJ2-3, with 7 positions matching TRBD2. The source material was PBMCs. The CDR3 region has the DNA TGTGCCAGCAGCCGCGGGAGTGTAAGGGATACGCAGTATTTT. This sequence encodes CASSRGSVRDTQYF.